The present T cell receptor beta chain was sequenced within a study of T cells after yellow fever vaccination. Of note for this clonotype: As yet, its antigen is unknown. A much larger clone lies a single base off, so this may be a read error.

UMIs and a universal primer site were added when TCR cDNA was made by 5'RACE template switching. TCRdb re-called the 5' RACE reads through MiXCR, storing one row per CDR3 protein. The data show some 110,000 distinct CDR3 sequences, roughly 7.9% seen once. Study-wide findings and caveats: Subsequent booster samples again held most clones from primary vaccination (under 98% CD4, roughly 91% CD8). Although most clonotypes did not, a small share appeared in both CD4 and CD8 compartments. Abundant bulk-derived clonotypes could contaminate FACS-sorted repertoires.

V shed 1 base and J shed 11 bases, with 8 bases lying between them. CDR1 is LGHNA and CDR2 is YSLEER in the germline V gene. This CDR3 has 11 residues. The chain combines TRBV4-3 with TRBJ1-1, with D unresolved. This receptor was identified in a man aged 18 to 29 who received the YFV17D yellow fever vaccine. Sequenced material: CD4+ T cells sorted from PBMCs, taken roughly 45 days after the first yellow fever vaccination. DNA for the CDR3: TGCGCCAGCAGCCAAGGCCACGCGGCTTTCTTT. Its translation is CASSQGHAAFF.